The 27 T cell receptor beta chains below all came from one sample that was sequenced in a study of blood T cell repertoires in COVID-19. Profiled with immunoSEQ multiplex PCR; TCRdb holds only in-frame clones, not every one. Here the sample spans nearly 45,000 clones, roughly 89% being singletons. Sequences were obtained from peripheral blood. Every receptor here comes from a man aged 35 to 55 with COVID-19, enrolled during active disease.

The table lists this clone with a few counts. The chain employs TRBV27 and TRBJ1-1; D is unresolved. The CDR3 consists of 12 residues. Germline V gene sequence: CDR1 MNHEY, CDR2 SMNVEV (reference sequence). Trimming shortened V by 3 bases and J by 7 bases, and 9 bases separated the two germline ends. The CDR3 loop is CASSFVTGEAFF. In DNA, the CDR3 is TGTGCCAGCAGTTTTGTAACGGGTGAAGCTTTCTTT.

The chain links TRBV10-3 to TRBJ2-1; TRBD2 agrees at 7 bases. The CDR3 length is 15 residues. The trim removed 3 bases at V and 7 bases at J, leaving 9 bases unmatched. Per the germline V gene, CDR1 is ENHRY and CDR2 is SYGVKD. DNA for the CDR3: TGTGCCATCAGTGATAAGGGCGGGAGTCGAAATGAGCAGTTCTTC. Amino acid sequence: CAISDKGGSRNEQFF.

This clone appeared once. The CDR3: CASSVMGTIGNTIYF. The DNA for the CDR3 is TGTGCCAGCAGCGTAATGGGGACAATCGGAAACACCATATATTTT. J is TRBJ1-3 and V is TRBV9; D perhaps matches TRBD1 (6 bases). CDR1 SGDLS and CDR2 YYNGEE come from the germline V gene. The CDR3 length is 15 residues. Between the trimmed V and J ends, which lost 1 base and 4 bases, there was a span of 12 bases.

CDR3 nucleotide sequence: TGTGCCACCAGCAGACGCGCCGCCCAGGGCCCAACCCAGTACTTC. This translates into CATSRRAAQGPTQYF. The chain is built from TRBV15 and TRBJ2-5, with D tentatively TRBD1 (5 bases). Trimming took off 2 bases at V and 8 bases at J, with 18 bases between the two ends. The germline CDR1 and CDR2 sequences are LNHNV and YYDKDF (reference sequence). This CDR3 is built from 15 residues. Combining the CDR3 with reference TRBV15 and TRBJ2-5 gives the whole variable domain DAMVIQNPRYQVTQFGKPVTLSCSQTLNHNVMYWYQQKSSQAPKLLFHYYDKDFNNEADTPDNFQSRRPNTSFCFLDIRSPGLGDTAMYLCATSRRAAQGPTQYFGPGTRLLVL.

Comment on this clone: At one end the junction does not follow the germline gene, possibly because of a read error. This chain connects TRBV19 to TRBJ1-5; D unresolved. CDR1 and CDR2 (germline): LNHDA, SQIVND (reference sequence). The CDR3 sequence is 14 residues long. CDR3 sequence (DNA): TGTGCCAGCGAGCCGGGTGCTCGCAACCAGCCCCAGCATTTT. Its protein product is CASEPGARNQPQHF.

A single count supports this clone. V gene TRBV6-6 combines with J gene TRBJ1-4, with 8 bases that match TRBD1. This CDR3 region has 15 residues. Losses at the gene ends were 10 bases for V and 7 bases for J; bases not matched to a gene: 14. Germline CDR1 MNHNY, CDR2 SVGAGI (reference sequence). The CDR3 here is CATHSHQGAGEKLFF. CDR3 bases: TGTGCCACCCACTCCCACCAGGGGGCGGGTGAAAAACTGTTTTTT.

This chain uses TRBV10-3 with TRBJ2-1, with TRBD2 matching over 7 bases. The V gene's germline CDR1 is ENHRY and CDR2 SYGVKD. V lost 0 bases to trimming and J lost 8 bases; unmatched junction nucleotides: 7. There are 15 residues in the CDR3. The CDR3 bases are TGTGCCATCAGTGAGTCTGAGGCTAGCGGCTATGAGCAGTTCTTC. This codes for CAISESEASGYEQFF.

The chain links TRBV5-1 to TRBJ2-1; 9 bases align to TRBD1. This CDR3 region has 14 residues. J gave up 6 bases and V 7 bases, and 8 bases lay outside the gene matches. The germline V gene has CDR1 SGHRS and CDR2 YFSETQ. The CDR3 DNA reads as TGCGCCAGCTCCCCGGGACAGGGAGGCAATGAGCAGTTCTTC. It translates to CASSPGQGGNEQFF. The full variable domain, with the rest looked up from reference TRBV5-1 and TRBJ2-1, is KAGVTQTPRYLIKTRGQQVTLSCSPISGHRSVSWYQQTPGQGLQFLFEYFSETQRNKGNFPGRFSGRQFSNSRSEMNVSTLELGDSALYLCASSPGQGGNEQFFGPGTRLTVL.

V gene TRBV10-2 combines with J gene TRBJ1-1; D gene unclear. V lost 7 bases to trimming and J lost 1 base, with 10 bases between them. This CDR3 spans 13 amino acids. Germline CDR1 WSHSY, CDR2 SAAADI. The CDR3 region is CASKQPSNTEAFF. CDR3 coding DNA: TGCGCCAGCAAACAACCGTCGAACACTGAAGCTTTCTTT.

The V gene is TRBV19, the J gene TRBJ1-5; TRBD1 agrees at 8 bases. This CDR3 comprises 14 residues. CDR1 and CDR2 from the germline V gene are LNHDA and SQIVND (reference sequence). J lost 2 bases, V lost 7 bases, and 4 bases had no gene match. The CDR3 loop reads CASTGGWGNQPQHF. The CDR3 DNA sequence: TGTGCCAGTACAGGGGGCTGGGGCAATCAGCCCCAGCATTTT.

V usage is TRBV6-1 and J usage is TRBJ1-5; D not certain. The V end was cut by 1 base, the J end by 3 bases, with 7 bases between. The CDR3 runs 14 residues. CDR1 is MNHNS and CDR2 is SASEGT in the germline V gene. The CDR3 DNA reads TGTGCCAGCAGTGAAGAAGGACTCAATCAGCCCCAGCATTTT. This sequence encodes CASSEEGLNQPQHF.

The chain employs TRBV28 and TRBJ2-1; unclear D gene. Trimming stripped 2 bases from V and 5 bases from J, with 7 bases between. There are 13 residues in the CDR3. Germline V CDR1 and CDR2: MDHEN, SYDVKM. The chain's CDR3 is CASSLPVNNEQFF. The CDR3 DNA is TGTGCCAGCAGTTTACCCGTAAACAATGAGCAGTTCTTC. The whole variable domain, filled in from reference TRBV28 and TRBJ2-1, reads DVKVTQSSRYLVKRTGEKVFLECVQDMDHENMFWYRQDPGLGLRLIYFSYDVKMKEKGDIPEGYSVSREKKERFSLILESASTNQTSMYLCASSLPVNNEQFFGPGTRLTVL.

V is TRBV6-5 and J is TRBJ1-1, with 8 bases identical to TRBD1. This CDR3 contains 16 residues. Germline trimming cut 0 bases from V and 5 bases from J; bases unmatched to any gene: 8. The germline V gene encodes CDR1 MNHEY and CDR2 SVGAGI. The DNA of the CDR3 is TGTGCCAGCAGTTACTCGACCAACAGGGGGGGAACTGAAGCTTTCTTT. Residues: CASSYSTNRGGTEAFF.

The gene calls are TRBV9 and TRBJ2-3; the match to TRBD2 covers 8 bases. V was pared by 0 bases and J by 3 bases, with 6 bases of the junction left unmatched. Germline CDR1 reads SGDLS; CDR2 reads YYNGEE. This CDR3 contains 16 residues. The CDR3 spells CASSVGPGTSTDTQYF. The CDR3 coding sequence is TGTGCCAGCAGCGTAGGTCCCGGGACTAGTACAGATACGCAGTATTTT.

The chain is built from TRBV4-1 and TRBJ1-1; D is unclear. Trimming cost V 0 bases and J 4 bases, with 12 bases left between them. The CDR3 is made up of 15 amino acids. CDR1 and CDR2 (germline): MGHRA, YSYEKL. In DNA, the CDR3 is TGCGCCAGCAGCCAAGATCTTAGACTGAGCACTGAAGCTTTCTTT. Translating gives CASSQDLRLSTEAFF.

This chain links TRBV7-8 with TRBJ2-2, with TRBD2 as a possible D gene (5 bases). Trimming left V 2 bases short and J 8 bases short, with 9 bases between. The CDR3 loop spans 13 amino acids. The germline V gene has CDR1 SGHVS and CDR2 FQNEAQ. The CDR3 sequence is CASSLREGGELFF. As DNA, the CDR3 is TGTGCCAGCAGCTTACGAGAGGGTGGGGAGCTGTTTTTT.

V usage is TRBV19 and J usage is TRBJ2-5; tentatively, D is TRBD2 (7 bases). CDR3 length: 15 amino acids. CDR1 and CDR2 (germline): LNHDA, SQIVND (reference sequence). V was pared by 7 bases and J by 5 bases, with 20 bases between. CDR3 in amino acids: CASNRAGAPGETQYF. The CDR3 DNA follows: TGTGCCAGTAATCGGGCGGGGGCCCCTGGGGAGACCCAGTACTTC.

The chain combines TRBV5-1 with TRBJ2-7; TRBD1 is a possible D gene (6 bases). V gave up 4 bases and J gave up 1 base, with 12 bases separating them. Germline lookup yields CDR1 SGHRS and CDR2 YFSETQ. The CDR3 covers 14 residues. Here the CDR3 DNA reads TGCGCCAGCAGCCCTCAGGGGATGTCCTACGAGCAGTACTTC. Its protein product is CASSPQGMSYEQYF.

V gene TRBV7-3 combines with J gene TRBJ2-3; tentative D call: TRBD2 (6 bases). Trimming cost V 1 base and J 2 bases, with 10 bases left between them. The CDR3 runs to 15 residues. Per the germline V gene, CDR1 is SGHTA and CDR2 is FQGTGA. DNA of the CDR3: TGTGCCAGCAGCTTAAATGGGCGGGACACAGATACGCAGTATTTT. Protein product: CASSLNGRDTDTQYF.

The gene calls are TRBV7-9 and TRBJ1-6, with a weak D call TRBD1 (6 bases). The germline gives CDR1 SEHNR, CDR2 FQNEAQ (reference sequence). The V end lost 5 bases, the J end lost 5 bases, and 16 bases lay between the germline ends. The CDR3 extends over 16 amino acids. For the CDR3, the DNA is TGTGCCAGCAGCCCCGACAGGCTTGGCGATAATTCACCCCTCCACTTT. This gives the protein CASSPDRLGDNSPLHF.

V is TRBV5-1 and J is TRBJ1-4; D remains unclear. CDR1 SGHRS and CDR2 YFSETQ come from the germline V gene. The CDR3 covers 14 residues. The germline V and J ends were trimmed by 0 bases and 4 bases, with 7 bases remaining between them. This CDR3 is CASSLDGLNEKLFF. The CDR3 coding sequence is TGCGCCAGCAGCTTGGACGGACTTAATGAAAAACTGTTTTTT. The whole variable domain, filled in from reference TRBV5-1 and TRBJ1-4, reads KAGVTQTPRYLIKTRGQQVTLSCSPISGHRSVSWYQQTPGQGLQFLFEYFSETQRNKGNFPGRFSGRQFSNSRSEMNVSTLELGDSALYLCASSLDGLNEKLFFGSGTQLSVL.

V and J are TRBV24-1 and TRBJ2-5; D perhaps matches TRBD2 (5 bases). This CDR3 region has 14 residues. Germline CDR1 and CDR2: KGHDR and SFDVKD. The ends were cut back, 5 bases at V and 5 bases at J, with 14 bases in the middle. The CDR3 DNA reads as TGTGCCACCAGTGGCCATCCTAGCTGGGAGACCCAGTACTTC. As protein: CATSGHPSWETQYF.

The chain joins TRBV21-1 to TRBJ1-2; the table's TRBD1 call for D was not verified on the DNA. TRBV21-1 is classified as a pseudogene. CDR3 length equals 15 residues. Here the CDR3 DNA reads TGTGCCAGCAGCAAAGGGGACAGGGGTCACTATGGCTACACCTTC. As protein: CASSKGDRGHYGYTF.

The chain links TRBV6-5 to TRBJ2-3; D gene uncertain. The CDR3 has 14 amino acids. CDR1 is MNHEY, CDR2 SVGAGI, per germline. Trimming cost V 8 bases and J 1 base, with 13 bases left between them. The CDR3 sequence: CASGASFGTDTQYF. The CDR3 nucleotides are TGTGCCAGCGGAGCGAGCTTTGGCACAGATACGCAGTATTTT.

The chain recombines TRBV25-1 with TRBJ2-1; no definite D call. CDR3 length: 15 amino acids. Germline assignment: CDR1 MGHDK and CDR2 SYGVNS. V was shortened by 6 bases and J by 4 bases, with 16 bases between the two germline ends. This CDR3 reads CASSPPSQQYNEQFF. The DNA for the CDR3 is TGTGCCAGCAGCCCCCCCTCACAACAGTACAATGAGCAGTTCTTC. The full variable domain, rest sourced from reference TRBV25-1 and TRBJ2-1, is EADIYQTPRYLVIGTGKKITLECSQTMGHDKMYWYQQDPGMELHLIHYSYGVNSTEKGDLSSESTVSRIRTEHFPLTLESARPSHTSQYLCASSPPSQQYNEQFFGPGTRLTVL.

This chain links TRBV11-3 with TRBJ2-3, with 10 bases that match TRBD1. In germline, CDR1 is SGHNT, CDR2 YENEEA. J was trimmed by 2 bases and V by 5 bases; bases with no gene match: 10. The CDR3 has 17 amino acids. The CDR3 coding sequence is TGTGCCAGCAGCGGGACAGGGGTCTTTGTTATCACAGATACGCAGTATTTT. It specifies CASSGTGVFVITDTQYF.

This CDR3 is CASSYSTGESTDTQYF. CDR3 coding DNA: TGTGCCAGCAGTTACTCAACAGGGGAGAGCACAGATACGCAGTATTTT. V usage is TRBV6-5 and J usage is TRBJ2-3, with 7 bases that match TRBD1. The CDR3 is 16 residues long. The junction had 3 bases not matched to a gene; V was cut back by 0 bases and J by 0 bases. The germline V gene has CDR1 MNHEY and CDR2 SVGAGI.